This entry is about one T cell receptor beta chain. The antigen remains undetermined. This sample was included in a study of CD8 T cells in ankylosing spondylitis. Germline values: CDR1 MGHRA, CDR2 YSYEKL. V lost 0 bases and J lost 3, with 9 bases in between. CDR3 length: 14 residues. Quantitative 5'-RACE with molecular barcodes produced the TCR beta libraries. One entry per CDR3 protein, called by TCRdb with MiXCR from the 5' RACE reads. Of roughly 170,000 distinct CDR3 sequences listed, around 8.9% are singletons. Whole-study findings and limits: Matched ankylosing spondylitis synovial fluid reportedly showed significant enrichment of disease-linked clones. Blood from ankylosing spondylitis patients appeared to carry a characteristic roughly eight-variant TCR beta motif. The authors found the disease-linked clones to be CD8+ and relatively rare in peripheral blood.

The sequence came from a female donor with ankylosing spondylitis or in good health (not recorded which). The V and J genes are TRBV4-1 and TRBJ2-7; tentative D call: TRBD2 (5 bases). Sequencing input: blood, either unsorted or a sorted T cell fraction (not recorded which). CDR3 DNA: TGCGCCAGCAGCCAAGATCCGGAGGTCTACGAGCAGTACTTC. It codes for CASSQDPEVYEQYF.